These 12 T cell receptor beta chains originate from one sample sequenced in a study of cytotoxic CD8 clonotypes in ibrutinib-treated CLL. The protocol was immunoSEQ multiplex PCR, while the TCRdb copy is restricted to in-frame clones and leaves out a portion. The sample shows approximately 42,000 clones, about 72% of them seen only once. The sequences come from PBMCs, collected after 12 months of ibrutinib treatment. These receptors were collected from a human donor with chronic lymphocytic leukemia.

This chain links TRBV7-6 with TRBJ1-2, with D maybe TRBD1 (6 bases). V lost 2 bases, J lost 6 bases, and 10 bases lay in between. The germline gives CDR1 SGHVS, CDR2 FNYEAQ. This CDR3 contains 13 residues. In DNA, the CDR3 is TGTGCCAGCAGCTTAACACAGGGAAATGGCTACACCTTC. Its translation is CASSLTQGNGYTF.

J is TRBJ2-7 and V is TRBV5-8; unclear D gene. The germline V gene encodes CDR1 SGHTS and CDR2 YDEGEE. CDR3 length equals 11 residues. V was pared by 2 bases and J by 4 bases, with 4 bases between. The DNA of the CDR3 is TGTGCCAGCAGCTTTCGGTACGAGCAGTACTTC. This encodes CASSFRYEQYF.

This sequence joins TRBV19 and TRBJ1-2; D perhaps matches TRBD1 (6 bases). This CDR3 is built from 15 residues. Germline V lookup: CDR1 LNHDA, CDR2 SQIVND (reference sequence). V was trimmed by 3 bases and J by 7 bases, leaving 18 bases between them. The CDR3 reads CASSIGGGPPFGYTF. CDR3 bases: TGTGCCAGTAGTATTGGGGGCGGACCTCCCTTTGGCTACACCTTC. Looking up the rest from reference TRBV19 and TRBJ1-2 gives the full variable domain: DGGITQSPKYLFRKEGQNVTLSCEQNLNHDAMYWYRQDPGQGLRLIYYSQIVNDFQKGDIAEGYSVSREKKESFPLTVTSAQKNPTAFYLCASSIGGGPPFGYTFGSGTRLTVV.

This clone has a handful of counts. The CDR3: CASSLRTGTEAFF. The CDR3 DNA is TGTGCCAGCAGCCTCCGGACTGGTACTGAAGCTTTCTTT. The chain recombines TRBV7-9 with TRBJ1-1, with no clear D. CDR1 is SEHNR and CDR2 is FQNEAQ in the germline V gene (reference sequence). This CDR3 contains 13 residues. Deletions cut 5 bases from V and 5 bases from J, with 12 bases between.

V gene TRBV2 combines with J gene TRBJ1-5; the match to TRBD1 covers 12 bases. This CDR3 contains 20 residues. Germline CDR1 is SNHLY and CDR2 is FYNNEI. J lost 0 bases, V lost 0 bases, and 9 bases had no gene match. DNA of the CDR3: TGTGCCAGCAGTGAAGCGCTTCCGGGACAGGGGGCTTATAGCAATCAGCCCCAGCATTTT. Translated, it gives CASSEALPGQGAYSNQPQHF.

The V gene is TRBV9, the J gene TRBJ2-2; D is perhaps TRBD2 (5 bases). V lost 4 bases and J 5 bases, leaving 27 bases between the germline ends. Germline loops: CDR1 SGDLS, CDR2 YYNGEE. The CDR3 length is 19 residues. As DNA, the CDR3 is TGTGCCAGCAGCCTTAGTGGGTTAACTCAGGTCCGAGGGACCGGGGAGCTGTTTTTT. Its translation: CASSLSGLTQVRGTGELFF.

V and J are TRBV18 and TRBJ2-3; D is uncertain. The V gene lost 2 bases and the J gene lost 5 bases, with 8 bases spanning the gap. This CDR3 has 13 amino acids. Looked up from germline, CDR1 is KGHSH and CDR2 is LQKENI. CDR3 loop: CASSPNSLDTQYF. For the CDR3, the DNA is TGTGCCAGCTCACCAAACAGTTTAGATACGCAGTATTTT.

As DNA, the CDR3 is TGTGCCAGCAGCCAGTACGCACGGCGGAACACCGGGGAGCTGTTTTTT. The encoded protein is CASSQYARRNTGELFF. The chain has TRBV11-2 and TRBJ2-2; D remains ambiguous. The V end lost 5 bases, the J end lost 1 base, and 14 bases lay between the germline ends. In germline, CDR1 is SGHAT, CDR2 FQNNGV. There are 16 residues in the CDR3.

This chain joins TRBV6-1 and TRBJ1-2; 8 nucleotides agree with TRBD1. The germline gives CDR1 MNHNS, CDR2 SASEGT. The V segment lost 6 bases and the J segment 3 bases; nucleotides outside the gene matches: 9. This CDR3 region has 15 residues. CDR3 sequence: CASRGESGQDYGYTF. CDR3 in DNA: TGTGCCAGCAGGGGAGAATCGGGACAGGACTATGGCTACACCTTC.

CDR3 sequence: CASSLGGLWNQPQHF. CDR3 sequence (DNA): TGTGCCAGCAGTTTAGGAGGATTGTGGAATCAGCCCCAGCATTTT. The rearrangement uses TRBV27 and TRBJ1-5; no reliable D call. Germline V gives CDR1 MNHEY, CDR2 SMNVEV (reference sequence). Trimming shortened V by 2 bases and J by 4 bases, and 12 bases separated the two germline ends. The CDR3 runs 15 residues.

About this clone itself: The identical CDR3 is also encoded by other nucleotide sequences in the sample. V and J are TRBV10-1 and TRBJ2-7; D is perhaps TRBD1 or TRBD2 (6 bases each). V was clipped by 3 bases and J by 0 bases, with 9 bases between them. Germline CDR1 WNHNN, CDR2 SYGVQD (reference sequence). This CDR3 is built from 14 residues. The CDR3, as DNA: TGCGCCAGCAGTGAAGGGGGGAGCTCCTACGAGCAGTACTTC. Translating it yields CASSEGGSSYEQYF.

The chain joins TRBV28 to TRBJ1-2, with 7 bases aligning to TRBD1. The CDR3 sequence is 14 residues long. Per the germline V gene, CDR1 is MDHEN and CDR2 is SYDVKM. The J segment lost 2 bases and the V segment lost 6 bases, leaving 6 bases of the junction unmatched. The CDR3 bases are TGTGCCAGCAGGGGTGGGACAGCCAACTATGGCTACACCTTC. This sequence encodes CASRGGTANYGYTF.